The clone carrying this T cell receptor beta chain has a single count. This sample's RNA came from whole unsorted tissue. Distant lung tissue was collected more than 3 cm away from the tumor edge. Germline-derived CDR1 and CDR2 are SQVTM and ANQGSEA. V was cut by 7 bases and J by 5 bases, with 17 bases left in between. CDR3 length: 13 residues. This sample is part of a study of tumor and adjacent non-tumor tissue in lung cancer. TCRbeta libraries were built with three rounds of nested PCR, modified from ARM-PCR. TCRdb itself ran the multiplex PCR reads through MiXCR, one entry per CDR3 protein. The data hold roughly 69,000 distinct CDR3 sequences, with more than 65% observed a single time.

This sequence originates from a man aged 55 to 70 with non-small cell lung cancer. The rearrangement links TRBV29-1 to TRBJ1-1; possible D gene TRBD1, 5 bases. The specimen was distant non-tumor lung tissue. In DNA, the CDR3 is TGCAGCGCTGATGGGGGGGGGGTTACTGAAGCTTTCTTT. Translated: CSADGGGVTEAFF.